A selection of T cell receptor beta chains follows, all from one sample in a study of neurological immune-mediated disorders. TCRdb reanalysed the 5' RACE reads using MiXCR and keeps one entry per CDR3 protein. Seen here are about 38,000 distinct CDR3 sequences, 8.5% to 14% observed once, and the top ten hold roughly 4%. The material sequenced was PBMCs. Receptors were obtained from a man aged 60-69 years with HTLV-1-associated myelopathy (HAM/TSP). Both conserved end residues are part of each CDR3. The D gene is left open where the match is weak.

v_call,j_call,d_call,cdr3_aa
TRBV7-8,TRBJ1-5,NA,CASSLAVTVQRGNQPQHF
TRBV2,TRBJ2-7,NA,CASSDLARNEQYF
TRBV12-5,TRBJ1-2,NA,CASASGASGGMSYTF
TRBV27,TRBJ2-3,NA,CASSPYRTSTDTQYF
TRBV5-1,TRBJ1-4,NA,CASSLGPGEGEKLFF
TRBV20-1,TRBJ1-2,NA,CSARAVNYGYTF
TRBV10-3,TRBJ2-2,NA,CATWLGVPAGELFF
TRBV9,TRBJ2-4,NA,CASSVGEAKNIQYF
TRBV19,TRBJ1-5,NA,CASSPGLRSNQPQHF
TRBV20-1,TRBJ2-2,TRBD2,CSAREGGGARTGELFF
TRBV5-5,TRBJ2-1,NA,CASSLDVGRAPNEQFF
TRBV5-1,TRBJ2-7,NA,CASSPGGSSYEQYF
TRBV27,TRBJ1-1,NA,CASHALALNTEAFF
TRBV5-1,TRBJ2-1,NA,CASSLTGDPYNEQFF
TRBV12-3/TRBV12-4,TRBJ1-3,NA,CASIRSPIGNTIYF
TRBV5-6,TRBJ2-7,NA,CASSSPGRKKYEQYF
TRBV5-1,TRBJ2-3,NA,CASSLRSAEDTQYF
TRBV5-1,TRBJ2-7,TRBD1,CASSLGRTGPYEQYF